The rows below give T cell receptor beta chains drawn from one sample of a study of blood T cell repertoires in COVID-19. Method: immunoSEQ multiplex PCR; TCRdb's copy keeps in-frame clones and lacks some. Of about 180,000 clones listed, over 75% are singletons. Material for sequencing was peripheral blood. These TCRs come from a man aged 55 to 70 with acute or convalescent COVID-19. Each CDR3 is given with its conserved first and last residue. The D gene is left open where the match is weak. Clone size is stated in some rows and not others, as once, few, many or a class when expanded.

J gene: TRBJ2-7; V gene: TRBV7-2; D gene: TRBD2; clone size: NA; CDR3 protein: CASSFPSGGSYEQYF; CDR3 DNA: TGTGCCAGCAGCTTTCCCAGCGGGGGATCCTACGAGCAGTACTTC
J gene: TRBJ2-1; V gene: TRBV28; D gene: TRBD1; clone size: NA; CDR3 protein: CASSFSGGRFLF; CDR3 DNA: TGTGCCAGCAGTTTTTCAGGGGGCCGGTTCCTCTTC
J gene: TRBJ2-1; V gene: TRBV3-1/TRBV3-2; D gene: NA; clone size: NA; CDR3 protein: CASSQGWASYNEQFF; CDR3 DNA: TGTGCCAGCAGCCAAGGGTGGGCCTCCTACAATGAGCAGTTCTTC
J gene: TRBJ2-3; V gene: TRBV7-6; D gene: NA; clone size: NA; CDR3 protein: CASSPSVDTQYF; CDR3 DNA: TGTGCCAGCAGTCCCAGTGTAGATACGCAGTATTTT
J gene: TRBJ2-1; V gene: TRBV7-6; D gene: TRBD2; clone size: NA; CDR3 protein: CASSLAFAGGWNEQFF; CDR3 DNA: TGTGCCAGCAGCTTAGCGTTCGCGGGAGGTTGGAATGAGCAGTTCTTC
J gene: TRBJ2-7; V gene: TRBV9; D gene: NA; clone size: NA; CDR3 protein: CASSVAPVSYEQYF; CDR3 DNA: TGTGCCAGCAGCGTAGCTCCAGTTTCCTACGAGCAGTACTTC
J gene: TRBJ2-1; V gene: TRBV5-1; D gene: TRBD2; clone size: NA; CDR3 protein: CASMAGGSSYNEQFF; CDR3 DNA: TGCGCCAGCATGGCGGGAGGGAGCTCCTACAATGAGCAGTTCTTC
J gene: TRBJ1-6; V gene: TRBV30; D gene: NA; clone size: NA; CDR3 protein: CAWSVRDLNSPLHF; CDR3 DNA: TGTGCCTGGAGTGTGCGGGACCTAAATTCACCCCTCCACTTT
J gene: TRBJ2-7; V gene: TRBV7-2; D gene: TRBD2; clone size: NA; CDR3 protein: CASSFLGGRAYEQYF; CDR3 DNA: TGTGCCAGCAGCTTTCTTGGCGGGAGGGCCTACGAGCAGTACTTC
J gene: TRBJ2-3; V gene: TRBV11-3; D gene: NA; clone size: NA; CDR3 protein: CASSSSPDTQYF; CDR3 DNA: TGTGCCAGCAGCTCGTCTCCAGATACGCAGTATTTT
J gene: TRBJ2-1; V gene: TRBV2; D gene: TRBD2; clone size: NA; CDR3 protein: CASREGTSGIGEQFF; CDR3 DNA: TGTGCCAGCAGGGAGGGGACTAGCGGGATTGGTGAGCAGTTCTTC
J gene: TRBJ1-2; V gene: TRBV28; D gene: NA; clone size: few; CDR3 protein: CASSLGGNYGYTF; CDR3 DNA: TGTGCCAGCAGTTTAGGGGGGAACTATGGCTACACCTTC
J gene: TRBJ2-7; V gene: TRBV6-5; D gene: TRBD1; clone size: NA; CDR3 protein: CATGDSAEQYF; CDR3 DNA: TGTGCCACCGGGGACAGTGCCGAGCAGTACTTC
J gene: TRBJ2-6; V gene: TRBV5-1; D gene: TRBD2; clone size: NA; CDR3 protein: CASSLGLAGAGANVLTF; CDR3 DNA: TGCGCCAGCAGCTTGGGGCTAGCGGGGGCTGGGGCCAACGTCCTGACTTTC
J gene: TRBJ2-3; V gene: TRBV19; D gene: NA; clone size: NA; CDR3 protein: CASFPWAPATDTQYF; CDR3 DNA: TGTGCCAGTTTCCCATGGGCGCCTGCCACAGATACGCAGTATTTT
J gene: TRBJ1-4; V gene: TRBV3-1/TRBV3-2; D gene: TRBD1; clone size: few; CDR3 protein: CASSQMDRSRLFF; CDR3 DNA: TGTGCCAGCAGCCAAATGGACAGGTCCCGACTGTTTTTT
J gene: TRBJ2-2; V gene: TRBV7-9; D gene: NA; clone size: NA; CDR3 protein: CASSFSFAGGTGELFF; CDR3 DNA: TGTGCCAGCAGCTTTTCGTTTGCAGGTGGCACCGGGGAGCTGTTTTTT
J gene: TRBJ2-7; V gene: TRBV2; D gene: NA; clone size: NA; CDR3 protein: CANRDNYEQYF; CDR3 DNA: TGTGCCAATCGGGACAACTACGAGCAGTACTTC
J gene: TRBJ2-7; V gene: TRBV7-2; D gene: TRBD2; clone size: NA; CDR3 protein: CASSLAPSGRGAHEQYF; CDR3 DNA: TGTGCCAGCAGCTTAGCCCCTAGCGGGAGGGGAGCCCACGAGCAGTACTTC
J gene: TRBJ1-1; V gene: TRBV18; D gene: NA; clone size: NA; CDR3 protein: CASSPPWPTEAFF; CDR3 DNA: TGTGCCAGCTCACCACCTTGGCCAACTGAAGCTTTCTTT
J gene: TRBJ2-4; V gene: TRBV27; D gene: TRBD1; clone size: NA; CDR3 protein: CASSLDRGVNIQYF; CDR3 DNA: TGTGCCAGCAGTTTAGACAGGGGAGTAAACATTCAGTACTTC
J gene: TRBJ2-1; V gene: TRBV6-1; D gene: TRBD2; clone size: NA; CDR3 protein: CASSELAGSYNEQFF; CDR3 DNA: TGTGCCAGCAGTGAACTAGCGGGCTCCTACAATGAGCAGTTCTTC
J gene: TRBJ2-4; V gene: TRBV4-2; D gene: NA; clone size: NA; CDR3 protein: CASSQDRGQRDIQYF; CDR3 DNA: TGTGCCAGCAGCCAAGATAGAGGACAGAGGGACATTCAGTACTTC
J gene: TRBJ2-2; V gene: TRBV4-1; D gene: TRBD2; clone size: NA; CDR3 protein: CASSLGTSGRPVYTGELFF; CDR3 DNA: TGCGCCAGCAGCCTCGGGACTAGCGGGAGACCTGTGTACACCGGGGAGCTGTTTTTT
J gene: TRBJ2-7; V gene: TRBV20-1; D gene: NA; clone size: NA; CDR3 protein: CSASGRGGGYEQYF; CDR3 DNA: TGCAGTGCTAGTGGCAGGGGCGGAGGCTACGAGCAGTACTTC
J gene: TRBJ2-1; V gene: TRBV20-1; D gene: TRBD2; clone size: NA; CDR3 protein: CSASTSGHNEQFF; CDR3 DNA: TGCAGTGCTAGTACTAGCGGACACAATGAGCAGTTCTTC